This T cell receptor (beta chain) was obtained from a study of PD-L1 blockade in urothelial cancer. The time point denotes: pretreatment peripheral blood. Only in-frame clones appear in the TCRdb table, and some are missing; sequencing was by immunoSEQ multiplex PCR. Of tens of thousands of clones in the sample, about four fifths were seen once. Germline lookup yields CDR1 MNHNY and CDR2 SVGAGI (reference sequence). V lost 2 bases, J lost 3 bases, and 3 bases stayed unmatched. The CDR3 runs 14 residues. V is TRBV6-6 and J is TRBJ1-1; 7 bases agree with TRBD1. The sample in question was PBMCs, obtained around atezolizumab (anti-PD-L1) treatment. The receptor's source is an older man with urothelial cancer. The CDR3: CASSYRGGDTEAFF. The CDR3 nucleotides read TGTGCCAGCAGTTACAGAGGGGGCGACACTGAAGCTTTCTTT.